This TCR beta chain was identified in a study of T-cell reconstitution after alpha-beta-depleted transplantation in children. Overall study findings and caveats: One year post-transplant, T-cell counts and diversity were largely derived from T cells produced anew. Some patients' high day-60 TCRbeta diversity was traced to surviving recipient T cells and thymic progenitors.

This clonotype was observed a few times. Its antigen is unknown. CDR3 length: 11 residues. CDR1 and CDR2 (germline): DFQATT, SNEGSKA (reference sequence). Trimming removed 7 bases from V and 4 bases from J; junction bases left unmatched: 2. This sample's TCRbeta library carried unique molecular identifier barcodes. TCRdb itself ran the PCR reads through MiXCR, one entry per CDR3 protein. Found here are fewer than 700,000 distinct CDR3 sequences, 10% to 15% of them singletons; the top ten hold 2.2%. Sequencing was performed on PBMCs, mostly from graft donor cells, taken 360 days after TCRalphabeta/CD19-depleted stem cell transplant. This chain links TRBV20-1 with TRBJ2-3; 7 bases map to TRBD1. The receptor's source is a male patient between 5 and 17 years old who had a stem cell transplant for acute myeloid leukemia, so the T cells may come from the graft donor. CDR3 DNA: TGCAGTGGTGGACAGGCAGATACGCAGTATTTT. Encoded protein: CSGGQADTQYF.